The source of this T cell receptor beta chain is a study of cytomegalovirus exposure and HLA in healthy donors. On this clone itself: Its antigen is currently unknown.

TCRdb's table, derived via immunoSEQ multiplex PCR, lists solely in-frame clones and lacks some. The profile shows around 140,000 clones, approximately 86% of them singletons. Germline loops: CDR1 SGHRS, CDR2 YFSETQ. The CDR3 sequence is 14 residues long. Trimming at V came to 0 bases and at J to 3 bases, leaving 3 bases not matched to a gene. Whole-study findings and limits: Subsequent analysis revealed that first-cohort TCR clusters tended to co-occur in the roughly 120 validation repertoires. The authors listed 150 to 200 TCR beta chains as cytomegalovirus-associated.

The donors were part of the validation cohort of 100 to 150 subjects. That cohort was separate from the first cohort, which comprised 500 to 850 subjects. The chain couples TRBV5-1 to TRBJ2-7; 7 positions agree with TRBD1. This receptor was taken from a young man in good health and CMV-seropositive. Sequencing was performed on PBMCs. The CDR3 bases are TGCGCCAGCAGCTTGGACAGGGGTGTCTACGAGCAGTACTTC. Translating gives CASSLDRGVYEQYF. Supplemented by reference TRBV5-1 and TRBJ2-7, the full variable domain reads KAGVTQTPRYLIKTRGQQVTLSCSPISGHRSVSWYQQTPGQGLQFLFEYFSETQRNKGNFPGRFSGRQFSNSRSEMNVSTLELGDSALYLCASSLDRGVYEQYFGPGTRLTVT.